This T cell receptor beta chain is from a study of tumor-infiltrating lymphocytes in oesophageal squamous cell carcinoma. At least ten counts were recorded for this clonotype. TCRdb itself ran the PCR reads through MiXCR, one entry per CDR3 protein. The table lists approximately 12,000 distinct CDR3 sequences, 45% to 65% of them singletons. Specimen: esophageal tumor tissue. This TCR derives from a male donor with esophageal squamous cell carcinoma.

The CDR3 region has the DNA TGTGCCAGCAGCCCTACAGGGGGCATCGGCACTGAAGCTTTCTTT. Translation: CASSPTGGIGTEAFF. V is TRBV5-6 and J is TRBJ1-1; 9 bases are a match to TRBD1. Per germline, CDR1 SGHDT and CDR2 YYEEEE. V was pared by 4 bases and J by 4 bases, with 8 bases of the junction left unmatched. The CDR3 is 15 amino acids. The whole variable domain, filled in from reference TRBV5-6 and TRBJ1-1, reads DAGVTQSPTHLIKTRGQQVTLRCSPKSGHDTVSWYQQALGQGPQFIFQYYEEEERQRGNFPDRFSGHQFPNYSSELNVNALLLGDSALYLCASSPTGGIGTEAFFGQGTRLTVV.